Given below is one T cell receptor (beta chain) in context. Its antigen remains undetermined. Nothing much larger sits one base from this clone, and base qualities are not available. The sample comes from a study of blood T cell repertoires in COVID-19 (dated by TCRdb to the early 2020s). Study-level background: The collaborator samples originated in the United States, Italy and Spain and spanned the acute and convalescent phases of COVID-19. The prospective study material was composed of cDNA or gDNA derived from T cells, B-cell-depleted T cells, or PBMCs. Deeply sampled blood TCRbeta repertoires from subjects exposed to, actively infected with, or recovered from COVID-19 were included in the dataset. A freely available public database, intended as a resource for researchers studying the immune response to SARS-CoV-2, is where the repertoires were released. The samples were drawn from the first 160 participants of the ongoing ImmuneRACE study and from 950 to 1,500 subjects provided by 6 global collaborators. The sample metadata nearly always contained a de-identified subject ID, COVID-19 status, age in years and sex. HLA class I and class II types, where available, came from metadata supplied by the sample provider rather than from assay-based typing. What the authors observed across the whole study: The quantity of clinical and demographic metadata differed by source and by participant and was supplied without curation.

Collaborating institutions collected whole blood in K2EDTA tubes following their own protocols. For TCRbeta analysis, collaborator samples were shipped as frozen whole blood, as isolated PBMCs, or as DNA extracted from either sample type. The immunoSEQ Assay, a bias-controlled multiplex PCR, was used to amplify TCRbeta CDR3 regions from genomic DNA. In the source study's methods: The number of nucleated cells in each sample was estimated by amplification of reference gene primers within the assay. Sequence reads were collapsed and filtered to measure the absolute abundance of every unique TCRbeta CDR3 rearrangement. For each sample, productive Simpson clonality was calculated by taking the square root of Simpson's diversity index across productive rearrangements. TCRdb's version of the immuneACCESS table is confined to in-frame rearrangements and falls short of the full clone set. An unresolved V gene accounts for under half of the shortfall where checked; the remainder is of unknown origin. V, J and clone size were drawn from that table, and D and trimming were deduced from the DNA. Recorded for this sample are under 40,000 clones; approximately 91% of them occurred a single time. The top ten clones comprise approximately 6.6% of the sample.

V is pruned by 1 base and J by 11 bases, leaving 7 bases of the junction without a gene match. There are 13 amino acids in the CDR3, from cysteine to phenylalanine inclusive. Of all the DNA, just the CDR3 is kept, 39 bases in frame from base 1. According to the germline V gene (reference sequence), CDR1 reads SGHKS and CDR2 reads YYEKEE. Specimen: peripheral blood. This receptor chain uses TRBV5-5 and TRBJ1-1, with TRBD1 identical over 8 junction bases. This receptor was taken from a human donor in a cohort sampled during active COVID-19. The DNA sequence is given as TGTGCCAGCAGCTTGAGGGGACAGGCGGTGGCTTTCTTT. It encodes CASSLRGQAVAFF.